Each of the 32 T cell receptor beta chains below was sequenced from the same sample in a study of blood T cell repertoires in COVID-19. The table came from immunoSEQ multiplex PCR; TCRdb's copy has only in-frame clones and leaves some out. The table lists about 180,000 clones, 89% of them singletons, with approximately 2.5% in the top ten. The sequenced material came from PBMCs or T cells enriched from blood (not recorded which). The receptors shown here come from a woman between 35 and 50 years old with acute COVID-19.

CDR3 loop: CASSLRRGYQPQHF. The CDR3 region has the DNA TGTGCCAGCAGTTTACGCAGGGGCTATCAGCCCCAGCATTTT. The V gene is TRBV28, the J gene TRBJ1-5, with D perhaps TRBD1 (6 bases). Per the germline V gene, CDR1 is MDHEN and CDR2 is SYDVKM. The CDR3 is made up of 14 amino acids. Trimming removed 2 bases from V and 5 bases from J, with 10 bases in between.

The rearrangement links TRBV3-1 (or the pseudogene TRBV3-2) to TRBJ2-1; 10 bases align to TRBD2. CDR3 length: 17 amino acids. V shed 1 base and J 8 bases; nucleotides not matched to a gene: 11. Germline V CDR1 and CDR2: LGHDT, YNNKEL (reference sequence). The CDR3 DNA follows: TGTGCCAGCAGCCAAGGCCCAAGGCTAGCGGGAGATGATGAGCAGTTCTTC. Protein sequence: CASSQGPRLAGDDEQFF.

This sequence joins TRBV2 and TRBJ2-3; 8 bases map to TRBD2. The CDR3 has 17 amino acids. Germline assignment: CDR1 SNHLY and CDR2 FYNNEI. V was clipped by 5 bases and J by 3 bases; unmatched bases: 13. CDR3 amino acids: CASSNTPGGPGTDTQYF. CDR3 coding DNA: TGTGCCAGCAGTAATACCCCGGGAGGGCCCGGTACAGATACGCAGTATTTT.

V is TRBV3-1 (or the pseudogene TRBV3-2) and J is TRBJ2-3, with TRBD2 as a possible D gene (6 bases). The CDR3 has 17 amino acids. From germline, CDR1 is LGHDT and CDR2 YNNKEL (reference sequence). V lost 3 bases to trimming and J lost 1 base, with 17 bases between them. The CDR3 sequence is CASSQRGGVGGTDTQYF. CDR3 DNA: TGTGCCAGCAGCCAGCGGGGCGGGGTAGGGGGCACAGATACGCAGTATTTT.

The genes are TRBV5-6 and TRBJ2-7; D gene ambiguous. The germline V and J ends were trimmed by 4 bases and 2 bases, with 10 bases remaining between them. This CDR3 has 13 amino acids. Per the germline V gene, CDR1 is SGHDT and CDR2 is YYEEEE. The CDR3 nucleotides are TGTGCCAGCAGCCTCCCAGTCGCCTACGAGCAGTACTTC. Protein product: CASSLPVAYEQYF.

The chain employs TRBV9 and TRBJ1-1; D is possibly TRBD1 (6 bases). The CDR3 is made up of 15 amino acids. Trimming left V 4 bases short and J 2 bases short, with 15 bases between. Germline assignment: CDR1 SGDLS and CDR2 YYNGEE. CDR3 protein: CASSPNREPNTEAFF. The CDR3 coding sequence is TGTGCCAGCAGCCCTAACAGGGAACCTAACACTGAAGCTTTCTTT. The entire variable domain, with the rest obtained from reference TRBV9 and TRBJ1-1, is as follows: DSGVTQTPKHLITATGQRVTLRCSPRSGDLSVYWYQQSLDQGLQFLIQYYNGEERAKGNILERFSAQQFPDLHSELNLSSLELGDSALYFCASSPNREPNTEAFFGQGTRLTVV.

This sequence joins TRBV19 and TRBJ1-2, with TRBD1 as a possible D gene (6 bases). CDR3 length equals 12 residues. Germline CDR1 reads LNHDA; CDR2 reads SQIVND (reference sequence). V gave up 8 bases and J gave up 6 bases, with 13 bases separating them. The chain's CDR3 is CASSSRGHGYTF. Here the CDR3 DNA reads TGTGCCAGTTCCAGCAGGGGCCATGGCTACACCTTC. The variable domain in full, with the rest retrieved from reference TRBV19 and TRBJ1-2, is DGGITQSPKYLFRKEGQNVTLSCEQNLNHDAMYWYRQDPGQGLRLIYYSQIVNDFQKGDIAEGYSVSREKKESFPLTVTSAQKNPTAFYLCASSSRGHGYTFGSGTRLTVV.

This rearrangement joins TRBV30 to TRBJ1-3, with TRBD1 matching over 8 bases. V trimming: 0 bases; J trimming: 5 bases; junction bases outside the gene matches: 3. Looked up from germline, CDR1 is GTSNPN and CDR2 is SVGIG (reference sequence). This CDR3 contains 14 residues. CDR3 bases: TGTGCCTGGAGTGTGGACAGGGAGAGAAACACCATATATTTT. Its protein product is CAWSVDRERNTIYF.

The rearrangement uses TRBV11-2 and TRBJ2-5, with TRBD2 matching 10 bases. The CDR3 runs 18 residues. Germline values: CDR1 SGHAT, CDR2 FQNNGV. The trim removed 1 base at V and 4 bases at J, leaving 12 bases unmatched. The CDR3 region is CASSLAPRTSGEGETQYF. The CDR3 region has the DNA TGTGCCAGCAGCTTAGCTCCCCGAACTAGCGGGGAGGGAGAGACCCAGTACTTC.

V and J are TRBV27 and TRBJ1-2; TRBD1 aligns across 11 bases. Germline V gene sequence: CDR1 MNHEY, CDR2 SMNVEV (reference sequence). The V and J ends lost 4 bases and 4 bases, in that order; junction bases with no gene match: 11. This CDR3 contains 17 residues. For the CDR3, the DNA is TGTGCCAGCAGTTCGGGGACAGGGGGATTTGGGGGCTATGGCTACACCTTC. It translates to CASSSGTGGFGGYGYTF.

This chain connects TRBV28 to TRBJ1-2; 7 bases fit TRBD1. Per the germline V gene, CDR1 is MDHEN and CDR2 is SYDVKM. V lost 2 bases to trimming and J lost 5 bases; unmatched junction nucleotides: 8. CDR3 length equals 15 residues. CDR3 residues: CASSLIAGGQYGYTF. The DNA for the CDR3 is TGTGCCAGCAGTTTAATAGCAGGGGGTCAGTATGGCTACACCTTC.

The rearrangement joins TRBV28 to TRBJ2-2; possibly TRBD2 for D (6 bases). The CDR3 runs to 16 residues. Trimming pared 5 bases from V and 2 bases from J, leaving 15 bases between. The germline gives CDR1 MDHEN, CDR2 SYDVKM. Here the CDR3 reads CASSLIPGLNTGELFF. Here the CDR3 DNA reads TGTGCCAGCAGTCTTATCCCGGGACTCAACACCGGGGAGCTGTTTTTT.

This clone was seen only once. V gene TRBV11-2 combines with J gene TRBJ2-3, with D tentatively TRBD2 (7 bases). Germline values: CDR1 SGHAT, CDR2 FQNNGV. The CDR3 contains 16 residues. With 5 bases removed from V and 1 base from J, the gap between germline ends came to 16 bases. The CDR3 DNA reads TGTGCCAGCAGCGGAAGGGGGGGTTGGGGCACAGATACGCAGTATTTT. Its protein is CASSGRGGWGTDTQYF.

The genes are TRBV7-6 and TRBJ1-1; tentative D call: TRBD1 (5 bases). The length of the CDR3 is 22 residues. Germline assignment: CDR1 SGHVS and CDR2 FNYEAQ. V was shortened by 4 bases and J by 0 bases, with 33 bases between the two germline ends. For the CDR3, the DNA is TGTGCCAGCAGCTCCAAATGGGGACGGATTACTAGCGGACAAGTGATGAACACTGAAGCTTTCTTT. The encoded protein is CASSSKWGRITSGQVMNTEAFF.

The chain is built from TRBV25-1 and TRBJ2-5; 7 nucleotides align to TRBD1. The length of the CDR3 is 16 residues. CDR1 MGHDK and CDR2 SYGVNS come from the germline V gene. The V and J ends lost 3 bases and 4 bases, in that order; junction bases with no gene match: 11. CDR3 DNA: TGTGCCAGCAGTGACTACCGGACAGGTCCCTCAGAGACCCAGTACTTC. Its protein product is CASSDYRTGPSETQYF.

CDR3 in amino acids: CASSATGVPWPQHF. For the CDR3, the DNA is TGTGCCAGCAGTGCTACAGGGGTCCCCTGGCCCCAGCATTTT. The V gene is TRBV28, the J gene TRBJ1-5; 7 bases align to TRBD1. Germline V lookup: CDR1 MDHEN, CDR2 SYDVKM. The CDR3 consists of 14 residues. Trimming took 5 bases from V and 9 from J; bases not matched to a gene: 10.

In its sample, this clone was seen a few times. The chain couples TRBV27 to TRBJ1-4, with D possibly TRBD1 on 5 matching bases. CDR1 is MNHEY, CDR2 SMNVEV, per germline (reference sequence). The CDR3 totals 18 residues. The germline V and J ends were trimmed by 5 bases and 4 bases, with 23 bases remaining between them. Here the CDR3 reads CASSPPFFERGLNEKLFF. CDR3 in DNA: TGTGCCAGCAGTCCCCCATTTTTCGAAAGGGGTCTTAATGAAAAACTGTTTTTT.

In nucleotides, the CDR3 is TGTGCCAGCAGCTCCGGTGTAAGTAGCACAGATACGCAGTATTTT. Its translation: CASSSGVSSTDTQYF. This chain joins TRBV7-9 and TRBJ2-3; D remains ambiguous. The V end was cut by 4 bases, the J end by 0 bases, with 11 bases between. Germline assignment: CDR1 SEHNR and CDR2 FQNEAQ (reference sequence). CDR3 length: 15 residues.

The rearrangement joins TRBV4-2 to TRBJ2-1; 11 positions match TRBD2. The CDR3 extends over 16 amino acids. V dropped 1 base and J dropped 10; count of bases not matched to a gene: 9. Germline V gene data show CDR1 as LGHNA and CDR2 as YNFKEQ. CDR3 coding DNA: TGTGCCAGCAGCCAAGCCGGGACTAGCGGCGGTATGGAGCAGTTCTTC. Encoded protein: CASSQAGTSGGMEQFF.

The V and J genes are TRBV18 and TRBJ1-6; D gene uncertain. This CDR3 spans 14 amino acids. CDR1 and CDR2 from the germline V gene are KGHSH and LQKENI. V was clipped by 4 bases and J by 0 bases, with 4 bases between them. The CDR3 nucleotides read TGTGCCAGCTCACTCAGCTCCTATAATTCACCCCTCCACTTT. Translating gives CASSLSSYNSPLHF. Looking up the rest from reference TRBV18 and TRBJ1-6 gives the full variable domain: NAGVMQNPRHLVRRRGQEARLRCSPMKGHSHVYWYRQLPEEGLKFMVYLQKENIIDESGMPKERFSAEFPKEGPSILRIQQVVRGDSAAYFCASSLSSYNSPLHFGNGTRLTVT.

This sequence joins TRBV19 and TRBJ2-7; 9 nucleotides line up with TRBD2. V lost 3 bases and J lost 2; bases outside the gene matches: 5. The CDR3 covers 15 residues. Germline loops: CDR1 LNHDA, CDR2 SQIVND (reference sequence). In nucleotides, the CDR3 is TGTGCCAGTAGTATTGGCGGGAGGGCCGCCTACGAGCAGTACTTC. Its protein is CASSIGGRAAYEQYF.

This rearrangement joins TRBV13 to TRBJ2-4; 11 bases are shared with TRBD2. Unmatched junction bases numbered 5, after V lost 3 bases and J lost 4 bases. The CDR3 consists of 16 residues. The germline V gene has CDR1 PRHDT and CDR2 FYEKMQ (reference sequence). CDR3 nucleotide sequence: TGTGCCAGCAGCTTCTGGACTAGCGGGCCTAAAAACATTCAGTACTTC. Translation gives CASSFWTSGPKNIQYF. The whole variable domain, filled in from reference TRBV13 and TRBJ2-4, reads AAGVIQSPRHLIKEKRETATLKCYPIPRHDTVYWYQQGPGQDPQFLISFYEKMQSDKGSIPDRFSAQQFSDYHSELNMSSLELGDSALYFCASSFWTSGPKNIQYFGAGTRLSVL.

The chain recombines TRBV12-2 with TRBJ2-7; the table's D call TRBD1 went unverified against the DNA. TRBV12-2 is flagged as a pseudogene. This CDR3 comprises 15 residues. CDR3 amino acids: CASRLRTGPFYEQYF. DNA of the CDR3: TGTGCAAGTCGCTTGAGAACAGGACCGTTCTACGAGCAGTACTTC.

J is TRBJ2-1 and V is TRBV11-2, with 8 positions matching TRBD2. The germline CDR1 and CDR2 sequences are SGHAT and FQNNGV. This CDR3 is 16 amino acids long. V lost 5 bases to trimming and J lost 0 bases; unmatched junction nucleotides: 6. The CDR3 loop reads CASSAYSGGSYNEQFF. The CDR3 DNA reads TGTGCCAGCAGCGCCTACAGCGGGGGCTCCTACAATGAGCAGTTCTTC.

This rearrangement joins TRBV18 to TRBJ1-1; TRBD1 might be the D (5 bases). V was shortened by 5 bases and J by 1 base, with 11 bases between the two germline ends. The CDR3 extends over 14 amino acids. Germline lookup yields CDR1 KGHSH and CDR2 LQKENI. CDR3 nucleotides: TGTGCCAGCTCAGAGACAGCCCCGAACACTGAAGCTTTCTTT. Amino acid sequence: CASSETAPNTEAFF.

J is TRBJ1-3 and V is TRBV12-3 or TRBV12-4, with a tentative D call TRBD1 (5 bases). This CDR3 contains 13 residues. CDR3 region: CDARGTGGNTIYF. As DNA, the CDR3 is TGTGACGCGCGGGGAACAGGCGGAAACACCATATATTTT.

The chain carries TRBV19 and TRBJ2-1, with 9 bases that match TRBD1. The germline gives CDR1 LNHDA, CDR2 SQIVND (reference sequence). The CDR3 length is 15 residues. V shed 6 bases, J shed 9 bases, and the junction held 12 bases outside the gene matches. For the CDR3, the DNA is TGTGCCAGTAGGCTCGGGACAGGGACTCTCGGTGAGCAGTTCTTC. It translates to CASRLGTGTLGEQFF.

This clone was found once. The chain carries TRBV2 and TRBJ2-3; 13 bases line up with TRBD2. V lost 10 bases to trimming and J lost 2 bases; unmatched junction nucleotides: 12. CDR1 and CDR2 from the germline V gene are SNHLY and FYNNEI. This CDR3 contains 17 residues. CDR3: CANLGLAGAPPTDTQYF. In nucleotides, the CDR3 is TGTGCCAACCTTGGACTAGCGGGAGCCCCTCCCACAGATACGCAGTATTTT.

The J gene is TRBJ1-2, the V gene TRBV5-8; TRBD1 might be the D (5 bases). The CDR3 length is 14 residues. The germline CDR1 and CDR2 sequences are SGHTS and YDEGEE. The germline V and J ends were trimmed by 0 bases and 7 bases, with 13 bases remaining between them. The CDR3 reads CASSLGGGTVGYTF. In DNA, the CDR3 is TGTGCCAGCAGCTTGGGAGGAGGGACGGTTGGCTACACCTTC.

The V and J genes are TRBV5-8 and TRBJ1-5, with D tentatively TRBD1 (6 bases). Germline V CDR1 and CDR2: SGHTS, YDEGEE. Trimming removed 4 bases at V and 0 bases at J, with 11 bases between. This CDR3 comprises 15 residues. CDR3 loop: CASSLRGGSNQPQHF. Written as DNA, the CDR3 is TGTGCCAGCAGCCTAAGGGGGGGTAGCAATCAGCCCCAGCATTTT.

The chain carries TRBV28 and TRBJ1-5; 7 positions match TRBD1. V shed 7 bases, J shed 6 bases, and the junction held 6 bases outside the gene matches. CDR1 and CDR2 (germline): MDHEN, SYDVKM. This CDR3 comprises 13 residues. This CDR3 reads CASTIQGIQPQHF. The CDR3 DNA sequence: TGTGCCAGCACTATACAGGGGATTCAGCCCCAGCATTTT.

The chain has TRBV18 and TRBJ2-5; 7 bases map to TRBD1. The germline V gene encodes CDR1 KGHSH and CDR2 LQKENI. V gave up 6 bases and J gave up 2 bases; unmatched junction bases: 15. The CDR3 is 17 amino acids. This chain's CDR3 is CASSPDLGGAGQETQYF. The DNA of the CDR3 is TGTGCCAGCTCTCCTGACCTAGGGGGCGCCGGGCAAGAGACCCAGTACTTC.